Shown below are 15 T cell receptor beta chains from a single sample sequenced in a study of Tregs in tolerant kidney transplant recipients. The protocol was immunoSEQ multiplex PCR, while the TCRdb copy is restricted to in-frame clones and leaves out a portion. This sample carries fewer than 65,000 clones, roughly 88% of them seen once, and the ten largest clones take around 2.3%. Source: Tregs from blood, taken before the transplant. The receptors here all came from a human donor who received a combined kidney and bone marrow transplant.

The V and J genes are TRBV5-1 and TRBJ2-3; D is undetermined. Germline V gene data show CDR1 as SGHRS and CDR2 as YFSETQ. The ends were cut back, 3 bases at V and 6 bases at J, with 11 bases in the middle. This CDR3 region has 13 residues. CDR3 DNA: TGCGCCAGCAGCTCGCTACCGTCGGATACGCAGTATTTT. Translation gives CASSSLPSDTQYF.

V usage is TRBV6-6 and J usage is TRBJ2-7; 7 nucleotides match TRBD1. The CDR3 is 13 residues long. Germline V CDR1 and CDR2: MNHNY, SVGAGI (reference sequence). The ends lost 6 bases at V and 1 base at J; junction bases unmatched: 3. CDR3 nucleotides: TGTGCCAGCAGCGACAGGGTATCCTACGAGCAGTACTTC. Encoded protein: CASSDRVSYEQYF.

This clone has just one count. The chain joins TRBV5-6 to TRBJ2-1; weak D call: TRBD2 (5 bases). The CDR3 length is 14 residues. Per the germline V gene, CDR1 is SGHDT and CDR2 is YYEEEE. The germline V and J ends were trimmed by 4 bases and 7 bases, with 15 bases remaining between them. The chain's CDR3 is CASSLPGRGNEQFF. The CDR3 DNA reads TGTGCCAGCAGCCTACCGGGTCGGGGAAATGAGCAGTTCTTC.

The rearrangement uses TRBV5-1 and TRBJ2-3; no firm D call. Germline CDR1 SGHRS, CDR2 YFSETQ. V lost 7 bases and J lost 0, with 12 bases in between. The CDR3 contains 14 residues. The CDR3 region is CASHVQASTDTQYF. CDR3 nucleotide sequence: TGCGCCAGCCACGTCCAGGCTAGCACAGATACGCAGTATTTT.

The V call is TRBV7-9, the J call TRBJ2-5; 9 bases map to TRBD1. The J call may be wrong; the DNA end is better matched by TRBJ2-7. CDR1 and CDR2 (germline): SEHNR, FQNEAQ (reference sequence). The CDR3 consists of 13 residues. CDR3 nucleotide sequence: TGTGCCAGCAGCTGGACAGGGGCCTACGAGCAGTACTTC. It encodes CASSWTGAYEQYF.

The chain combines TRBV5-1 with TRBJ2-5; no firm D call. The CDR3 runs to 12 residues. Germline values: CDR1 SGHRS, CDR2 YFSETQ. V was trimmed by 4 bases and J by 0 bases, leaving 4 bases between them. The CDR3 coding sequence is TGCGCCAGCAGCGGATACCAAGAGACCCAGTACTTC. Protein sequence: CASSGYQETQYF.

The chain carries TRBV18 and TRBJ1-2; 9 bases map to TRBD1. This CDR3 has 15 amino acids. The V gene's germline CDR1 is KGHSH and CDR2 LQKENI. The junction had 12 bases not matched to a gene; V was cut back by 2 bases and J by 11 bases. CDR3 loop: CASSPADRGYWGYTF. DNA for the CDR3: TGTGCCAGCTCACCAGCGGACAGGGGCTATTGGGGTTACACCTTC. Using reference TRBV18 and TRBJ1-2 for the parts outside the CDR3, the full variable domain is NAGVMQNPRHLVRRRGQEARLRCSPMKGHSHVYWYRQLPEEGLKFMVYLQKENIIDESGMPKERFSAEFPKEGPSILRIQQVVRGDSAAYFCASSPADRGYWGYTFGSGTRLTVV.

This clone appeared a few times. The V call is TRBV6-6, the J call TRBJ2-7; 13 bases fit TRBD2. Trimming at V came to 5 bases and at J to 4 bases, leaving 2 bases not matched to a gene. Germline V lookup: CDR1 MNHNY, CDR2 SVGAGI (reference sequence). The CDR3 sequence is 14 residues long. CDR3 DNA: TGTGCCAGCAGTACGACTAGCGGGGGGTACGAGCAGTACTTC. Residues: CASSTTSGGYEQYF.

The rearrangement links TRBV5-6 to TRBJ2-5; a possible D gene is TRBD1 (6 bases). The V and J ends lost 4 bases and 4 bases respectively, with 14 bases between them. The CDR3 covers 14 residues. The germline V gene encodes CDR1 SGHDT and CDR2 YYEEEE. The CDR3 coding sequence is TGTGCCAGCAGCCCGGACAGCGGTAGAGAGACCCAGTACTTC. As protein: CASSPDSGRETQYF.

This clone turned up a few times. Here the CDR3 DNA reads TGTGCCAGCAGCTCCTTTAAGGGGGCGGACACTGAAGCTTTCTTT. Translating it yields CASSSFKGADTEAFF. The V gene is TRBV6-5, the J gene TRBJ1-1; 7 bases line up with TRBD1. Germline CDR1 and CDR2: MNHEY and SVGAGI. CDR3 length: 15 residues. The trim removed 6 bases at V and 3 bases at J, leaving 10 bases unmatched.

The CDR3 DNA is TGTGCCAGTAGGGCCGGGGGTCAGCCCCAGCATTTT. Translating it yields CASRAGGQPQHF. The V and J genes are TRBV19 and TRBJ1-5; D might be TRBD1 (5 bases). The CDR3 sequence is 12 residues long. Germline values: CDR1 LNHDA, CDR2 SQIVND (reference sequence). Trimming took off 6 bases at V and 6 bases at J, with 9 bases between the two ends.

V usage is TRBV2 and J usage is TRBJ2-2; D perhaps matches TRBD1 (5 bases). The CDR3 is made up of 13 amino acids. Germline-derived CDR1 and CDR2 are SNHLY and FYNNEI. Trimming left V 4 bases short and J 6 bases short, with 9 bases between. The CDR3 here is CASSGQGPGELFF. DNA of the CDR3: TGTGCCAGCAGTGGTCAGGGCCCCGGGGAGCTGTTTTTT. The full variable domain, with the rest looked up from reference TRBV2 and TRBJ2-2, is EPEVTQTPSHQVTQMGQEVILRCVPISNHLYFYWYRQILGQKVEFLVSFYNNEISEKSEIFDDQFSVERPDGSNFTLKIRSTKLEDSAMYFCASSGQGPGELFFGEGSRLTVL.

This chain joins TRBV11-2 and TRBJ2-7; perhaps TRBD1 as D (6 bases). V lost 3 bases and J lost 9, with 18 bases in between. Germline CDR1 and CDR2: SGHAT and FQNNGV. The CDR3 is made up of 14 amino acids. This chain's CDR3 is CASSFRTGKVVQYF. CDR3 coding DNA: TGTGCCAGCAGCTTTCGTACAGGGAAGGTCGTGCAGTACTTC. Combining the CDR3 with reference TRBV11-2 and TRBJ2-7 gives the whole variable domain EAGVAQSPRYKIIEKRQSVAFWCNPISGHATLYWYQQILGQGPKLLIQFQNNGVVDDSQLPKDRFSAERLKGVDSTLKIQPAKLEDSAVYLCASSFRTGKVVQYFGPGTRLTVT.

The chain uses TRBV5-1 and TRBJ2-7, with D tentatively TRBD1 or TRBD2 (5 bases each). The CDR3 covers 17 residues. Germline CDR1 SGHRS, CDR2 YFSETQ. V was clipped by 3 bases and J by 2 bases, with 21 bases between them. DNA for the CDR3: TGCGCCAGCAGCTGGGGGTCCGGGACCCGGAGGACCTACGAGCAGTACTTC. Amino acids: CASSWGSGTRRTYEQYF.

V gene TRBV7-2 combines with J gene TRBJ2-5, with TRBD1 identical over 9 bases. Germline V gene data show CDR1 as SGHTA and CDR2 as FQGNSA. There are 14 residues in the CDR3. J was trimmed by 4 bases and V by 5 bases; bases with no gene match: 5. For the CDR3, the DNA is TGTGCCAGCAGCGAACAGGGGGCCGGAGAGACCCAGTACTTC. This gives the protein CASSEQGAGETQYF. The full variable domain, completed using reference TRBV7-2 and TRBJ2-5, is GAGVSQSPSNKVTEKGKDVELRCDPISGHTALYWYRQSLGQGLEFLIYFQGNSAPDKSGLPSDRFSAERTGGSVSTLTIQRTQQEDSAVYLCASSEQGAGETQYFGPGTRLLVL.